These T cell receptor beta chains were read from a single sample in a study of blood T cell repertoires in COVID-19. The table came from immunoSEQ multiplex PCR; TCRdb's copy has only in-frame clones and leaves some out. The table has hundreds of thousands of clones, around 91% seen once; the top ten hold 2.5% to 4%. The specimen sequenced was peripheral blood. These receptors all come from a woman aged 18-29 years who had recovered from COVID-19. CDR3s include the opening cysteine and the closing phenylalanine or tryptophan. D genes are given only for firm matches. Expanded clones get a size class; other rows say once, few or many, or leave the size out.

D: -
J: TRBJ1-2
V: TRBV5-4
size: once
DNA: TGTGCCAGCAGCTTGGACCCGCAGGGAGGGAGCTATGGCTACACCTTC
CDR3: CASSLDPQGGSYGYTF

D: -
J: TRBJ1-2
V: TRBV6-4
size: -
DNA: TGTGCCAGCAGTGACACAGGTGACCTCAACTATGGCTACACCTTC
CDR3: CASSDTGDLNYGYTF

D: -
J: TRBJ1-1
V: TRBV25-1
size: -
DNA: TGTGCCTGTACACAGGGTTTAAACACTGAAGCTTTCTTT
CDR3: CACTQGLNTEAFF

D: -
J: TRBJ2-1
V: TRBV14
size: -
DNA: TGTGCCAGCAGCCATGGTCGAGGGCCCTTGAATGAGCAGTTCTTC
CDR3: CASSHGRGPLNEQFF

D: TRBD2
J: TRBJ2-1
V: TRBV27
size: -
DNA: TGTGCCAGCAGAGTAGCGGGAGTAAGGAAGAATGAGCAGTTCTTC
CDR3: CASRVAGVRKNEQFF

D: -
J: TRBJ1-4
V: TRBV30
size: -
DNA: TGTGCCTGGAGTGTAGGGGCAGGGGTGGGTGAAAAACTGTTTTTT
CDR3: CAWSVGAGVGEKLFF

D: TRBD1
J: TRBJ2-6
V: TRBV11-3
size: -
DNA: TGTGCCAGCAGCTTAGATAACAGGGGGCGCTGGGTTACTGGGGCCAACGTCCTGACTTTC
CDR3: CASSLDNRGRWVTGANVLTF

D: -
J: TRBJ1-1
V: TRBV2
size: -
DNA: TGTGCCAGCAGACAGATGAACACTGAAGCTTTCTTT
CDR3: CASRQMNTEAFF

D: TRBD1
J: TRBJ2-5
V: TRBV7-2
size: -
DNA: TGTGCCAGCAGCTTAGGGGGACAGCACCAGGAGACCCAGTACTTC
CDR3: CASSLGGQHQETQYF

D: TRBD2
J: TRBJ2-3
V: TRBV3-1/TRBV3-2
size: once
DNA: TGTGCCAGCAGCCCGAAGTATAGGACTAGCGGGAGATGGGTCACAGATACGCAGTATTTT
CDR3: CASSPKYRTSGRWVTDTQYF

D: TRBD1
J: TRBJ2-2
V: TRBV11-3
size: -
DNA: TGTGCCAGCAGCTTAGGACGAAGGCTCGGACAGGAGAACACCGGGGAGCTGTTTTTT
CDR3: CASSLGRRLGQENTGELFF

D: -
J: TRBJ1-1
V: TRBV19
size: -
DNA: TGTGCCAGTAGGACCAAGGGAGCTGAAGCTTTCTTT
CDR3: CASRTKGAEAFF

D: -
J: TRBJ2-1
V: TRBV3-1/TRBV3-2
size: -
DNA: TGTGCCAGCAGCCAAGGGGCAGTCTACAATGAGCAGTTCTTC
CDR3: CASSQGAVYNEQFF

D: -
J: TRBJ1-2
V: TRBV30
size: -
DNA: TGTGCCTGGAGTGTTTTAAGCTACACCTTC
CDR3: CAWSVLSYTF

D: TRBD1
J: TRBJ1-4
V: TRBV5-4
size: -
DNA: TGTGCCAGCAGCTTAAGAGGGGGCTATGAAAAACTGTTTTTT
CDR3: CASSLRGGYEKLFF

D: -
J: TRBJ1-4
V: TRBV19
size: once
DNA: TGTGCCAGTAGTACCCGTCACTCAACTAATGAAAAACTGTTTTTT
CDR3: CASSTRHSTNEKLFF

D: -
J: TRBJ1-1
V: TRBV4-3
size: few
DNA: TGCGCCAGCAGCCATAGGAGGCAGGTGGAGGGGACTGAAGCTTTCTTT
CDR3: CASSHRRQVEGTEAFF

D: -
J: TRBJ1-2
V: TRBV14
size: -
DNA: TGTGCCAGCAGCCAGATCACAGGGAGCCCCTATGGCTACACCTTC
CDR3: CASSQITGSPYGYTF

D: TRBD2
J: TRBJ2-3
V: TRBV7-9
size: once
DNA: TGTGCCAGCAGCTTAGTCCTAGCGGGAGTTTTAGATACGCAGTATTTT
CDR3: CASSLVLAGVLDTQYF

D: -
J: TRBJ1-1
V: TRBV15
size: -
DNA: TGTGCCACCGCCGCTACAGGAGAAGCTTTCTTT
CDR3: CATAATGEAFF

D: -
J: TRBJ1-4
V: TRBV5-4
size: few
DNA: TGTGCCAGCAGCTTCGGAGGGTTGGAAAAACTGTTTTTT
CDR3: CASSFGGLEKLFF

D: TRBD2
J: TRBJ2-5
V: TRBV24-1
size: -
DNA: TGTGCCACCAGTGGGGGACTAGCGGGAGTTTTAGAGACCCAGTACTTC
CDR3: CATSGGLAGVLETQYF

D: TRBD1
J: TRBJ1-6
V: TRBV19
size: -
DNA: TGTGCCAGTAGCAATACCCCCGGGACAGGGGTCTTCCGCGGGAATTCACCCCTCCACTTT
CDR3: CASSNTPGTGVFRGNSPLHF